The entry below gives a single TCR beta chain sequence along with its context. In TCRdb, the reads were re-called with MiXCR into one record per CDR3 protein. Here the sample spans hundreds of thousands of distinct CDR3 sequences, 15% to 20% being singletons. These data come from a study of T cell repertoires in cytomegalovirus infection. Trimming removed 2 bases from V and 4 bases from J, with 17 bases in between. Germline V gene data show CDR1 as GTSNPN and CDR2 as SVGIG (reference sequence). The CDR3 loop spans 15 amino acids. The chain carries TRBV30 and TRBJ1-1; maybe TRBD1 (6 bases). The TCR originated in a human donor in good health (CMV status not recorded). Some clones in this sample may be carry-over from other donors' samples. Sequenced: PBMCs. The CDR3 nucleotides are TGTGCCTGGAGTTTGGGGGGGGCCGGGGGCACTGAAGCTTTCTTT. Translated, it gives CAWSLGGAGGTEAFF.